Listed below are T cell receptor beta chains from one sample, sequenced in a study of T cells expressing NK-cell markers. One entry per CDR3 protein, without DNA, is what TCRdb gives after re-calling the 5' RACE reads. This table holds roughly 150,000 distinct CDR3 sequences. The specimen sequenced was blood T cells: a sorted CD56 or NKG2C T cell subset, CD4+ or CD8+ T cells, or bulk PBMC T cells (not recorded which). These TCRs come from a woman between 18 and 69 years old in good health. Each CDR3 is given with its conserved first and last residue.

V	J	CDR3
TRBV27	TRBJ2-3	CASTGTVTGATDTQYF
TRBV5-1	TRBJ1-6	CASSLGGQADRGQSPLHF
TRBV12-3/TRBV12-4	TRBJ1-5	CASSTTLTGNQPQHF
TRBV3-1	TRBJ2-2	CASSPRDRAAGELFF
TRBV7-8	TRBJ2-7	CASSDPAGTSYEQYF
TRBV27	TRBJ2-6	CASSPPRGSSGANVLTF
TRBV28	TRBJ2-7	CASRPSGTYEQYF
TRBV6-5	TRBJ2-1	CASTNRAGEQFF
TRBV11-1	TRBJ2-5	CASSPSRQQARQGVQTQYF
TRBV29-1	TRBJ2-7	CSVASGGLSEQYF
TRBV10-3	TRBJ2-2	CAISESEGSYTGELFF
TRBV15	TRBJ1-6	CATSRAAGGESPLHF
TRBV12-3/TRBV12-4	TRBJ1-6	CASSFLGSPLHF
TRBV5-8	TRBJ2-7	CASSSYSYEQYF
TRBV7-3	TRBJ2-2	CASSLRGGTTANTGELFF
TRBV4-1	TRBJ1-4	CASSQGLGEKLFF
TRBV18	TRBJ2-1	CASCPGSYNEQFF